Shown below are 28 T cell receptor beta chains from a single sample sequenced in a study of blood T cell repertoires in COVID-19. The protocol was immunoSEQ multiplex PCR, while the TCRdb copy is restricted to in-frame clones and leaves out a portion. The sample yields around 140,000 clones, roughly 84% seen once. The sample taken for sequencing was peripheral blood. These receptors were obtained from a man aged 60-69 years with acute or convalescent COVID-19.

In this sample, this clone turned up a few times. The CDR3 DNA sequence: TGTGCCAGCAGTTTAGGTGGGACAGGGTACGAGACCCAGTACTTC. It encodes CASSLGGTGYETQYF. The V and J genes are TRBV28 and TRBJ2-5; 9 bases are a match to TRBD1. V shed 2 bases and J 5 bases; nucleotides not matched to a gene: 6. The germline V gene has CDR1 MDHEN and CDR2 SYDVKM. CDR3 length: 15 residues.

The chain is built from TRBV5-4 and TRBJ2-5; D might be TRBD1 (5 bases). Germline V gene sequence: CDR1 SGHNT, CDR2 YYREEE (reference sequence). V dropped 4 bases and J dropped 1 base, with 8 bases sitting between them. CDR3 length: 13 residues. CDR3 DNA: TGTGCCAGCAGCATCGACAGCCAAGAGACCCAGTACTTC. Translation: CASSIDSQETQYF.

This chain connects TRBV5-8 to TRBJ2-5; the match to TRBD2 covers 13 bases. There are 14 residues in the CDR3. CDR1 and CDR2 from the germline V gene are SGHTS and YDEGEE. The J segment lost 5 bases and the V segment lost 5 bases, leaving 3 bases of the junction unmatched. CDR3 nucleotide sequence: TGTGCCAGCAGAACTAGCGGGAGGGGTGAGACCCAGTACTTC. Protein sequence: CASRTSGRGETQYF.

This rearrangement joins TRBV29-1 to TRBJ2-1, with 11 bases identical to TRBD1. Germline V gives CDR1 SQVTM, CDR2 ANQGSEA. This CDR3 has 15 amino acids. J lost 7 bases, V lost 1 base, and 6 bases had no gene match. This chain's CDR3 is CSVEVGTGGSNEQFF. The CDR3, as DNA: TGCAGCGTTGAAGTTGGGACAGGGGGTAGTAATGAGCAGTTCTTC.

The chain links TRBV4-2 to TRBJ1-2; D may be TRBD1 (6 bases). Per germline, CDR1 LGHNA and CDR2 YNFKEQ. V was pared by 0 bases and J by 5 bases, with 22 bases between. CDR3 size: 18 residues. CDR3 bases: TGTGCCAGCAGCCAAGATACCGGGACACAGAGACCTCTATATGGCTACACCTTC. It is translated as CASSQDTGTQRPLYGYTF.

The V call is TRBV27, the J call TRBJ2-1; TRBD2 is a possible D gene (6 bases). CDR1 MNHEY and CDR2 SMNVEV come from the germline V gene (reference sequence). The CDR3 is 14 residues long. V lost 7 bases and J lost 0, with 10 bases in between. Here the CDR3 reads CASTVGSSYNEQFF. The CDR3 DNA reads TGTGCCAGCACCGTCGGGAGCTCCTACAATGAGCAGTTCTTC.

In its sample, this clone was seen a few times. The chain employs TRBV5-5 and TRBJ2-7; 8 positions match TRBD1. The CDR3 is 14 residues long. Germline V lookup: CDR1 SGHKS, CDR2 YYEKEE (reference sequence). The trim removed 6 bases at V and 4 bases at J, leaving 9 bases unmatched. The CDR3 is CASTRPGQGYEQYF. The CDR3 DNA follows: TGTGCCAGCACCCGACCCGGACAGGGTTACGAGCAGTACTTC.

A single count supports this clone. CDR3 residues: CASRRDVEAFF. The CDR3 nucleotides read TGTGCCAGCAGGCGGGACGTCGAAGCTTTCTTT. J is TRBJ1-1 and V is TRBV2; TRBD1 is a possible D gene (5 bases). Germline-derived CDR1 and CDR2 are SNHLY and FYNNEI. Trimming cost V 6 bases and J 8 bases, with 10 bases left between them. The CDR3 covers 11 residues.

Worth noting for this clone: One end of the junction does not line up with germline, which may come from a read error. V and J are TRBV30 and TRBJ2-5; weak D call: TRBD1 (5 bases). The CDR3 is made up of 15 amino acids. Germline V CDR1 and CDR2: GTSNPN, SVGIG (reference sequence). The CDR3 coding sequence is TGTGTCTGGAGTGTAATGGGGCCGATGCAAGAGACCCAGTACTTC. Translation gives CVWSVMGPMQETQYF.

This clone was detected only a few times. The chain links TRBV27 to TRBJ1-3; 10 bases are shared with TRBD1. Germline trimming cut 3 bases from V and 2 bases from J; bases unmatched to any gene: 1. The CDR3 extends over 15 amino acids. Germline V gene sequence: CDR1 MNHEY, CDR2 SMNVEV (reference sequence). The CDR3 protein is CASSLTGGTGNTIYF. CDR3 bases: TGTGCCAGCAGTTTGACAGGGGGCACTGGAAACACCATATATTTT.

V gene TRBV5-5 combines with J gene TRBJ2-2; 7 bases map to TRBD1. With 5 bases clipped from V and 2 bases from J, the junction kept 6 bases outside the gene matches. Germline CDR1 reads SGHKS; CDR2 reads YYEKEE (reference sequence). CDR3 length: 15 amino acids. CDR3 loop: CASSVGTVNTGELFF. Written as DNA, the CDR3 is TGTGCCAGCAGTGTTGGGACAGTCAACACCGGGGAGCTGTTTTTT. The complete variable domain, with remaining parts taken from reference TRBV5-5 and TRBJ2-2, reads DAGVTQSPTHLIKTRGQQVTLRCSPISGHKSVSWYQQVLGQGPQFIFQYYEKEERGRGNFPDRFSARQFPNYSSELNVNALLLGDSALYLCASSVGTVNTGELFFGEGSRLTVL.

CDR3 in DNA: TGCAGCGCTAACACTACAGGGATCGGCTACGAGCAGTACTTC. This encodes CSANTTGIGYEQYF. The chain uses TRBV29-1 and TRBJ2-7, with D possibly matching TRBD1 (6 bases). CDR1 and CDR2 (germline): SQVTM, ANQGSEA. The CDR3 is 14 residues long. V was clipped by 7 bases and J by 3 bases, with 19 bases between them.

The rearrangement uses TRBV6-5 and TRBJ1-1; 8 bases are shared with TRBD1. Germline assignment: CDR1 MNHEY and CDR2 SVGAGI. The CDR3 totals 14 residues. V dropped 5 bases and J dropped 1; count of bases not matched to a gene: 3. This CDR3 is CASSNRGGNTEAFF. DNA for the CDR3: TGTGCCAGCAGTAACAGGGGGGGGAACACTGAAGCTTTCTTT.

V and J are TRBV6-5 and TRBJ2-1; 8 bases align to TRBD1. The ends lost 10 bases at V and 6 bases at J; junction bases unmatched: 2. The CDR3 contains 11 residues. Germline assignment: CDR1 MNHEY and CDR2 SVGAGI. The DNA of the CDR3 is TGTGCCACGGACAGGGTCAATGAGCAGTTCTTC. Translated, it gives CATDRVNEQFF.

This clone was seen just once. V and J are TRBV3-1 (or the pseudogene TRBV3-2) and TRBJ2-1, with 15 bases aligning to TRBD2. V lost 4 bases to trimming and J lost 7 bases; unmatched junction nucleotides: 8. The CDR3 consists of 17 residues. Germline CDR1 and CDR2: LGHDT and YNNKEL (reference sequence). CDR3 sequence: CASSPGLAGGPRNEQFF. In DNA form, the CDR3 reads TGTGCCAGCAGCCCTGGACTAGCGGGAGGGCCTAGGAATGAGCAGTTCTTC.

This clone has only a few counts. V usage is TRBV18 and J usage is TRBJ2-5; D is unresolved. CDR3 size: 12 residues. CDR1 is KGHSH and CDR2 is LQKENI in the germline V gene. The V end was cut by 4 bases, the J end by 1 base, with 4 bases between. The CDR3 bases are TGTGCCAGCTCACGCAGCCAAGAGACCCAGTACTTC. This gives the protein CASSRSQETQYF.

CDR3 sequence: CASRPPGRNTGELFF. The CDR3 DNA reads as TGTGCCAGCAGACCCCCGGGGAGGAACACCGGGGAGCTGTTTTTT. This chain joins TRBV11-2 and TRBJ2-2; possible D gene TRBD2, 5 bases. The CDR3 spans 15 residues. Trimming left V 6 bases short and J 1 base short, with 12 bases between. The germline V gene encodes CDR1 SGHAT and CDR2 FQNNGV.

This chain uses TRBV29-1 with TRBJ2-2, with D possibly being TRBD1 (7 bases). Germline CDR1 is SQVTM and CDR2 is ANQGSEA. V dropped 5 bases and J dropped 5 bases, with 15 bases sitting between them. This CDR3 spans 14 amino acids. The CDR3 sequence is CSVHIQGGTGELFF. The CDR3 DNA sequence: TGCAGCGTTCATATTCAGGGGGGAACCGGGGAGCTGTTTTTT.

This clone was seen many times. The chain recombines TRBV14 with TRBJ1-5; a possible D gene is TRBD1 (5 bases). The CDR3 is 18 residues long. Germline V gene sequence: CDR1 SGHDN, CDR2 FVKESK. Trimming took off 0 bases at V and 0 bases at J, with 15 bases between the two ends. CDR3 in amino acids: CASSQDPGRRDSNQPQHF. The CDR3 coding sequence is TGTGCCAGCAGCCAAGATCCAGGGCGGCGGGATAGCAATCAGCCCCAGCATTTT.

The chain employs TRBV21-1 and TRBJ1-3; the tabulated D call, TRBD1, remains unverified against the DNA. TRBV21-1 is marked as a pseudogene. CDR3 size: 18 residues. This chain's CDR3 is CASSTTDSKHDSGNTIYF. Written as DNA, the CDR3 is TGTGCCAGCAGCACGACCGACAGTAAACATGACTCTGGAAACACCATATATTTT.

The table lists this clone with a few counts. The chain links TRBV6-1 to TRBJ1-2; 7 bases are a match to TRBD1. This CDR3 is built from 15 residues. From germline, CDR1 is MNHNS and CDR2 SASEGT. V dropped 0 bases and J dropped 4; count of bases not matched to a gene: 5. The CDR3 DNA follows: TGTGCCAGCAGTGAAGCCGGCGAGGGGGCCTATGGCTACACCTTC. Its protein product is CASSEAGEGAYGYTF.

CDR3 amino acids: CATKLVARDNNEQFF. CDR3 nucleotides: TGTGCCACCAAACTTGTTGCGAGGGACAACAATGAGCAGTTCTTC. This sequence joins TRBV9 and TRBJ2-1; D possibly corresponds to TRBD1 (6 bases). The V gene's germline CDR1 is SGDLS and CDR2 YYNGEE. The CDR3 is made up of 15 amino acids. V was pared by 9 bases and J by 5 bases, with 21 bases between.

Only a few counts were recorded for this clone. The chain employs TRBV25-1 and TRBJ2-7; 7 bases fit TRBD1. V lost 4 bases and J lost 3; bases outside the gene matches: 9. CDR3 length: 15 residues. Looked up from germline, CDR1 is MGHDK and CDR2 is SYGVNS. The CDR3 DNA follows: TGTGCCAGCAGTGGGGGGAACAGGGGCATCTACGAGCAGTACTTC. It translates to CASSGGNRGIYEQYF.

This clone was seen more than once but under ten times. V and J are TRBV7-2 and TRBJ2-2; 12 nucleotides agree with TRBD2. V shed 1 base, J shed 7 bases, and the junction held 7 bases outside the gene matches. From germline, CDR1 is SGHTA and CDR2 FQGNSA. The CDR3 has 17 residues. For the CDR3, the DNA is TGTGCCAGCAGCTTAGTTCTAGCGGGAGGGCCCGGCGGGGAGCTGTTTTTT. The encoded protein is CASSLVLAGGPGGELFF.

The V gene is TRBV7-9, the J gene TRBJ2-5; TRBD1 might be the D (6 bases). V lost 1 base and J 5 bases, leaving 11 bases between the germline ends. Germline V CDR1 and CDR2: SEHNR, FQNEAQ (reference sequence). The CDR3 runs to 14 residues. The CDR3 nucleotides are TGTGCCAGCAGCTTAGATGGGCAGGGGGAGACCCAGTACTTC. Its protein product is CASSLDGQGETQYF.

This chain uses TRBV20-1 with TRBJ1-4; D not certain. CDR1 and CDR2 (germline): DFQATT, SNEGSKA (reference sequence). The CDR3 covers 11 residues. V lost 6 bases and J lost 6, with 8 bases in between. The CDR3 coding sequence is TGCAGTGCCGAGGGAGATGAAAAACTGTTTTTT. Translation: CSAEGDEKLFF.

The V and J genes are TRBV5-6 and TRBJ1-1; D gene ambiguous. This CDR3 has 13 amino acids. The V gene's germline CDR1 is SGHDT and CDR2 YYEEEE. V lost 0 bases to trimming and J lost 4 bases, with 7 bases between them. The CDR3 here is CASSLGDITEAFF. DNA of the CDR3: TGTGCCAGCAGCTTGGGAGATATCACTGAAGCTTTCTTT.

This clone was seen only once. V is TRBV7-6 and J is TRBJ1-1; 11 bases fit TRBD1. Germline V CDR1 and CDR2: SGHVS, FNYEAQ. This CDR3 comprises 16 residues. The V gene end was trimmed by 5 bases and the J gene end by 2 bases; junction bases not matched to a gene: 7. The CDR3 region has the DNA TGTGCCAGCAGCCCCCGGGACAGGGGGTTCAACACTGAAGCTTTCTTT. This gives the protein CASSPRDRGFNTEAFF. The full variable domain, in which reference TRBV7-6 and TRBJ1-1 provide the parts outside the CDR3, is GAGVSQSPRYKVTKRGQDVALRCDPISGHVSLYWYRQALGQGPEFLTYFNYEAQQDKSGLPNDRFSAERPEGSISTLTIQRTEQRDSAMYRCASSPRDRGFNTEAFFGQGTRLTVV.